This TCR beta chain was sequenced during a study of CD4 T cell repertoires in COVID-19 (dated by TCRdb to 2020 to 2022). A note on the overall study: To analyze cross-reactivity, the CFSE-low cells were expanded with IL-2 for about eleven days and then labeled again and restimulated with spike proteins from other coronaviruses. The study characterized naturally processed CD4+ T cell responses to SARS-CoV-2 spike and nucleoprotein in COVID-19-recovered individuals, using TCR Vbeta sequencing to assess clonal composition. In three recovered individuals, the researchers analyzed the TCR Vbeta repertoire of SARS-CoV-2-reactive T cells at the subset level.

A word on this clone: Its binding antigen is unknown. Base qualities are not recorded, but no much larger clone differs from it by a single base.

Study-level results and caveats: Several of the most expanded SARS-CoV-2-reactive clonotypes were present in two or all three memory subsets, which suggests intraclonal diversification. Between about 6.5 and 27% of SARS-CoV-2 clonotypes were also detected in secondary cultures stimulated with SARS-CoV and/or HKU1 spike, a finding consistent with cross-reactivity.

The receptor library was made with the immunoSEQ multiplex PCR assay. Processing in the source paper ran as follows. The Chao-Jaccard similarity index and counts of shared clonotypes were used to quantify repertoire overlap between subsets. TCRdb's version of the immuneACCESS table is confined to in-frame rearrangements and falls short of the full clone set. An unresolved V gene accounts for under half of the shortfall where checked; the remainder is of unknown origin. That table is the source of V, J and clone size, and D and trimming were worked out from the DNA. The sample table lists around 22,000 clones, roughly 84% of them with a count of one. The top ten constitute about 0.5% of the sample. The CDR3 covers 13 residues, taking in both the cysteine and the phenylalanine. Solely the CDR3 DNA is kept, with 39 bases framed from the first base. CDR1 and CDR2 were assigned from the germline V gene (reference sequence) as LNHDA and SQIVND. Germline trimming: 5 bases from V, 6 bases from J; junction bases outside gene matches: 6.

Uncultured memory T cell samples were subjected to sequencing directly after ex vivo isolation. CD4+ total memory, central memory, effector memory and circulating T follicular helper cells were isolated from peripheral blood mononuclear cells. The sequences come from central memory CD4+ T cells from blood, collected before the COVID-19 pandemic. This specimen's cell subset or site label, per the study, means: CD4+ T central memory cells. The TCR sequence derives from a human donor who had COVID-19. The rearrangement joined TRBV19 to TRBJ2-7; 8 junctional bases match TRBD2. The nucleotide sequence is TGTGCCAGTAGTCGTAGCGGGACGGGCGAGCAGTACTTC. This encodes CASSRSGTGEQYF. With the portions outside the CDR3 filled from the reference TRBV19 and TRBJ2-7 genes, the complete variable region becomes DGGITQSPKYLFRKEGQNVTLSCEQNLNHDAMYWYRQDPGQGLRLIYYSQIVNDFQKGDIAEGYSVSREKKESFPLTVTSAQKNPTAFYLCASSRSGTGEQYFGPGTRLTVT.